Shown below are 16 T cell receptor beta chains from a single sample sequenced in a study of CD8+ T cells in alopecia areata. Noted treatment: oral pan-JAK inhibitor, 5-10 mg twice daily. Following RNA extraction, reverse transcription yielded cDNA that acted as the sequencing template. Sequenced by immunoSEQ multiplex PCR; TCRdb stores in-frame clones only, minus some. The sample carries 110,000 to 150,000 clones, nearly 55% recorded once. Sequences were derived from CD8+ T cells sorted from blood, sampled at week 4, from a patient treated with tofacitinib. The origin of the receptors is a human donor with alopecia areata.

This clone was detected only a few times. The CDR3 DNA reads as TGTGCCAGCAGCCTCCCGGGGACAAGCACTGAAGCTTTCTTT. It yields the protein CASSLPGTSTEAFF. The chain recombines TRBV7-2 with TRBJ1-1, with TRBD1 as a possible D gene (6 bases). Trimming stripped 5 bases from V and 4 bases from J, with 14 bases between. There are 14 residues in the CDR3. Germline V gene lookup returns CDR1 SGHTA and CDR2 FQGNSA.

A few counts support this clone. CDR3 region: CASSLTSGQGTSGNTIYF. DNA for the CDR3: TGCGCCAGCAGTTTAACCTCGGGACAGGGGACCTCTGGAAACACCATATATTTT. The V gene is TRBV5-1, the J gene TRBJ1-3, with 10 bases lining up with TRBD1. CDR3 size: 18 residues. Germline lookup yields CDR1 SGHRS and CDR2 YFSETQ. Trimming removed 5 bases from V and 0 bases from J; junction bases left unmatched: 11. The whole variable domain, remainder taken from reference TRBV5-1 and TRBJ1-3, is KAGVTQTPRYLIKTRGQQVTLSCSPISGHRSVSWYQQTPGQGLQFLFEYFSETQRNKGNFPGRFSGRQFSNSRSEMNVSTLELGDSALYLCASSLTSGQGTSGNTIYFGEGSWLTVV.

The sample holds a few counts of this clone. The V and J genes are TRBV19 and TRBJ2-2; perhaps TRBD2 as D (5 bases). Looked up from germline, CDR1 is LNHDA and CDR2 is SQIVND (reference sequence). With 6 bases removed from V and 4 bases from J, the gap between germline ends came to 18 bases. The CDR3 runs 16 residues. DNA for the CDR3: TGTGCCAGTAGGAAGGACCCGGGGATCGGCACCGGGGAGCTGTTTTTT. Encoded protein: CASRKDPGIGTGELFF.

The CDR3 loop reads CASSSRSLSKGPVETQYF. CDR3 bases: TGTGCCAGCAGCTCCCGCTCCCTGTCCAAGGGGCCTGTGGAGACCCAGTACTTC. This rearrangement joins TRBV7-8 to TRBJ2-5, with D possibly TRBD1 on 5 matching bases. Trimming took 4 bases from V and 5 from J, leaving 26 bases between them. CDR3 length: 18 amino acids. Germline values: CDR1 SGHVS, CDR2 FQNEAQ.

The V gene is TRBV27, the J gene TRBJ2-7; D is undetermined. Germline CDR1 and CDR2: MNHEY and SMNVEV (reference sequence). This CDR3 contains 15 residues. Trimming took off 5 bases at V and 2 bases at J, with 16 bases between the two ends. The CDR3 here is CASSATPVGAYEQYF. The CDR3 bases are TGTGCCAGCAGTGCCACACCAGTAGGAGCCTACGAGCAGTACTTC.

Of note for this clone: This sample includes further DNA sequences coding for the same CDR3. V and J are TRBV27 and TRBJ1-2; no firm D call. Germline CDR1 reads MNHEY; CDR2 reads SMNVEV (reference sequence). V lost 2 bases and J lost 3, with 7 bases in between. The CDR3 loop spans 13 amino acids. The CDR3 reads CASSLRRDYGYTF. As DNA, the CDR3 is TGTGCCAGCAGTTTACGGCGGGACTATGGCTACACCTTC.

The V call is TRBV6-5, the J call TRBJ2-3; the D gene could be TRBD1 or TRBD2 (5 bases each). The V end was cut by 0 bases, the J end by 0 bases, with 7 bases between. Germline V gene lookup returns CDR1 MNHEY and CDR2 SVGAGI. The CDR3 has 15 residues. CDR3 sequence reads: CASSYSGESTDTQYF. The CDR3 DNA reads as TGTGCCAGCAGTTACTCGGGGGAAAGCACAGATACGCAGTATTTT.

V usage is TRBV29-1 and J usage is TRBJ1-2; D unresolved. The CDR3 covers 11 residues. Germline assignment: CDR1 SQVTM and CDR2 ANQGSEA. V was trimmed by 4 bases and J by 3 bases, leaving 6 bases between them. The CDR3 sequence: CSVAVDYGYTF. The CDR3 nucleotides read TGCAGCGTTGCTGTAGACTATGGCTACACCTTC.

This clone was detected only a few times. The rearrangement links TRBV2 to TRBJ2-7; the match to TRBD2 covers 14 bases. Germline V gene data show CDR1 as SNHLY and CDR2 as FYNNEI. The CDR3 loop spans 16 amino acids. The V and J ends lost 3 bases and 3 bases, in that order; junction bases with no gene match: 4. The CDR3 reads CASSEGLAGALYEQYF. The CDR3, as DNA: TGTGCCAGCAGTGAGGGACTAGCGGGGGCCCTCTACGAGCAGTACTTC.

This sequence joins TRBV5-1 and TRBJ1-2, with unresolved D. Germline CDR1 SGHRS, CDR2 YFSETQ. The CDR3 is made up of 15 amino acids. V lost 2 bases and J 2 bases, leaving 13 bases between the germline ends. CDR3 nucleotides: TGCGCCAGCAGCTTTAACGGACCCGGAAACTATGGCTACACCTTC. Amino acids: CASSFNGPGNYGYTF.

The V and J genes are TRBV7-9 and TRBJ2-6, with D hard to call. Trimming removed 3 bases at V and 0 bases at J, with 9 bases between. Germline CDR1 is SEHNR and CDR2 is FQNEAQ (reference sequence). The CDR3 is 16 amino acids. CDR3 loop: CASSFEPSSGANVLTF. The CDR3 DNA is TGTGCCAGCAGCTTTGAGCCAAGCTCTGGGGCCAACGTCCTGACTTTC. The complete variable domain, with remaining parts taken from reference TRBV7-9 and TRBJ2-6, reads DTGVSQNPRHKITKRGQNVTFRCDPISEHNRLYWYRQTLGQGPEFLTYFQNEAQLEKSRLLSDRFSAERPKGSFSTLEIQRTEQGDSAMYLCASSFEPSSGANVLTFGAGSRLTVL.

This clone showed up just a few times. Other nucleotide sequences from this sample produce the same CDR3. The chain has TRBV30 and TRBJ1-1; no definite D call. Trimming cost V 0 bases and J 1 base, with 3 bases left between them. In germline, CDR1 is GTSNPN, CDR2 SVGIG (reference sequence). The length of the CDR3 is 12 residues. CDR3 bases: TGTGCCTGGAGTGTGGGGAACACTGAAGCTTTCTTT. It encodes CAWSVGNTEAFF.

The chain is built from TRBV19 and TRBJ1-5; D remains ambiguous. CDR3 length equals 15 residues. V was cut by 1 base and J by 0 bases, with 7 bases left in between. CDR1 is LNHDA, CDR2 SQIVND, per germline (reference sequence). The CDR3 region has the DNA TGTGCCAGTAGTATAGGAGAGTATAGCAATCAGCCCCAGCATTTT. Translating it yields CASSIGEYSNQPQHF.

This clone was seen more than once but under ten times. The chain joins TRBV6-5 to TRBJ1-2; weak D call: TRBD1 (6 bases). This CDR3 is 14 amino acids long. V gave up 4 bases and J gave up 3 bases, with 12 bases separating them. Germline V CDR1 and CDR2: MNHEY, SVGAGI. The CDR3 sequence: CASSFSAGDYGYTF. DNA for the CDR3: TGTGCCAGCAGTTTTTCGGCAGGGGACTATGGCTACACCTTC.

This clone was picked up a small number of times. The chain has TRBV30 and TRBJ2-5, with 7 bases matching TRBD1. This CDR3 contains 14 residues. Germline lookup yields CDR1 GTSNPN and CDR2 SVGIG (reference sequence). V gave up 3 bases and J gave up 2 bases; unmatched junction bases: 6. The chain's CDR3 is CAWRGDSRQETQYF. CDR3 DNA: TGTGCCTGGAGGGGGGACAGCCGACAAGAGACCCAGTACTTC.

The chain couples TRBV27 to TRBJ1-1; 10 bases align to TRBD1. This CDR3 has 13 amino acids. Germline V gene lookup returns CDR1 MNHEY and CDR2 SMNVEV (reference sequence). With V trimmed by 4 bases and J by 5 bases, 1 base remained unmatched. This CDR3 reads CASSWTGGTEAFF. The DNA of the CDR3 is TGTGCCAGCAGTTGGACAGGGGGGACTGAAGCTTTCTTT.